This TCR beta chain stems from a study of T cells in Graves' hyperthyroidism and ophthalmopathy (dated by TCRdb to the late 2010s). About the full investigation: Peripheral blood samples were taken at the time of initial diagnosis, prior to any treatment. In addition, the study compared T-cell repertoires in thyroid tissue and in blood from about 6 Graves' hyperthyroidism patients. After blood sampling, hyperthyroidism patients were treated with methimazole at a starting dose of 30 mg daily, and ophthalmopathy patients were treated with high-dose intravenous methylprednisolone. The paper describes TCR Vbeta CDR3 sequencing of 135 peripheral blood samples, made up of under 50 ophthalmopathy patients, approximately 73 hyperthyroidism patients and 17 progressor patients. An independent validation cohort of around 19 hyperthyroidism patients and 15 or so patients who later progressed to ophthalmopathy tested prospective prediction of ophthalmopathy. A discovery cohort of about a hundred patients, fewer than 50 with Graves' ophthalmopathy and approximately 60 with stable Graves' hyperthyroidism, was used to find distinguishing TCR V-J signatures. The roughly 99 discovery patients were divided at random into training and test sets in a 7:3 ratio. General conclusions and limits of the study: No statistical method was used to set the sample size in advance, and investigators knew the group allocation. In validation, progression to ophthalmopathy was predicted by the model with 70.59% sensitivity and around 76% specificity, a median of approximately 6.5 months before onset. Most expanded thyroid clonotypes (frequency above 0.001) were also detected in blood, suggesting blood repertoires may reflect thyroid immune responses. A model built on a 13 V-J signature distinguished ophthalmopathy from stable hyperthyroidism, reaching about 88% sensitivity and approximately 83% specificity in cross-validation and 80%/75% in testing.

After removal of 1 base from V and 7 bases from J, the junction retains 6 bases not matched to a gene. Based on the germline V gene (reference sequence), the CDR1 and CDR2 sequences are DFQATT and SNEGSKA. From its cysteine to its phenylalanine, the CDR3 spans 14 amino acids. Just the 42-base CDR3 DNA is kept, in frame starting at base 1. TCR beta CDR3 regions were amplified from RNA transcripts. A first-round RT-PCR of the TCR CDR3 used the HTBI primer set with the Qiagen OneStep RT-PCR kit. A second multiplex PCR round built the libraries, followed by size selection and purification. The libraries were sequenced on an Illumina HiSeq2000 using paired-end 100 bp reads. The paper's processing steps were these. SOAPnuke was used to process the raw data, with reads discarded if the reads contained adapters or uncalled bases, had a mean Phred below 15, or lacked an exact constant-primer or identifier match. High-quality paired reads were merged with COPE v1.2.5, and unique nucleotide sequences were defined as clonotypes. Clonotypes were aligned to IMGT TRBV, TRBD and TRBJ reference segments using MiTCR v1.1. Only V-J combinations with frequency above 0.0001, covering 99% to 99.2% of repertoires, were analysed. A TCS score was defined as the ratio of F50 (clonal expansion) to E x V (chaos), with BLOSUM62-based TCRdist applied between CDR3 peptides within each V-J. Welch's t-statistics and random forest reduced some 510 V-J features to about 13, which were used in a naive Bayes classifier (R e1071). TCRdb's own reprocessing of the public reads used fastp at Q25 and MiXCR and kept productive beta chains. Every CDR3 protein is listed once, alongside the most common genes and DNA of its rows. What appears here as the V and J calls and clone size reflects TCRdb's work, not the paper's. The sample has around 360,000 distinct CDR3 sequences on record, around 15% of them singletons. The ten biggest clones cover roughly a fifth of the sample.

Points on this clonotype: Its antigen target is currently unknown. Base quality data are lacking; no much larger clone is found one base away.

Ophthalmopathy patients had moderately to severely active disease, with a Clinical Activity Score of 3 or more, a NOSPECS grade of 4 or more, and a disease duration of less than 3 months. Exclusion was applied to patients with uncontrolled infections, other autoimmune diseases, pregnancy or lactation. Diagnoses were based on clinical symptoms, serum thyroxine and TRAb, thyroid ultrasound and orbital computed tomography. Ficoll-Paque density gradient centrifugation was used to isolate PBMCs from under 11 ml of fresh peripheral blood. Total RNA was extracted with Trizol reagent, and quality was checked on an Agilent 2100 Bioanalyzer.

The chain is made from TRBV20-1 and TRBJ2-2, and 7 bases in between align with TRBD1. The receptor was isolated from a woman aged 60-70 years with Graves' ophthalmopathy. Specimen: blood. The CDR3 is CSARASQGNGELFF. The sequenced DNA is TGCAGTGCTAGAGCCTCACAGGGGAACGGGGAGCTGTTTTTT.